The rows below give T cell receptor beta chains drawn from one sample of a study of T cell responses to AZD1222 COVID-19 vaccine. Measured with immunoSEQ multiplex PCR; TCRdb has only the in-frame clones, and not every one. The sample carries some 160,000 clones, about 88% recorded once. The sample consisted of peripheral blood, taken on day 0 of AZD1222 vaccination. The receptors derive from an adult in good health. CDR3s include the opening cysteine and the closing phenylalanine or tryptophan. A D gene is named only where the DNA matches it firmly. Expanded clones are given a class, and other clones once, few, many or no size at all.

j_call d_call clone_size v_call cdr3_nt cdr3_aa
TRBJ2-5 . . TRBV7-2 TGTGCCAGCAGCTTAGTCCCCCAAGAGACCCAGTACTTC CASSLVPQETQYF
TRBJ2-5 TRBD2 . TRBV28 TGTGCCAGCAGTTCGGGCTGGCCTAGCGGAGTGCAAGAGACCCAGTACTTC CASSSGWPSGVQETQYF
TRBJ2-5 . . TRBV30 TGTGCCTGGAGTGTACTGACAGGAGTTGCGGAGACCCAGTACTTC CAWSVLTGVAETQYF
TRBJ1-2 . medium-sized TRBV11-2 TGTGCCAGCAGCTGGGGCCCAGGGAGTAGCTATGGCTACACCTTC CASSWGPGSSYGYTF
TRBJ2-5 . once TRBV7-7 TGTGCTTTAGGGAACCGGGACCGGGAGACCCAGTACTTC CALGNRDRETQYF
TRBJ2-3 . . TRBV3-1/TRBV3-2 TGTGCCAGCAGCCAAGAACACCGTCCTAGCACAGATACGCAGTATTTT CASSQEHRPSTDTQYF
TRBJ2-7 TRBD1 . TRBV27 TGTGCCAGCAGTGGGACAGGGAGATCCTACGAGCAGTACTTC CASSGTGRSYEQYF
TRBJ1-6 . . TRBV12-3/TRBV12-4 TGTGCCAGCAGCGAGAGAAATTCACCCCTCCACTTT CASSERNSPLHF
TRBJ2-7 TRBD2 . TRBV5-1 TGCGCCAGCAGCTTACCGGGACTAGCGGGAACTTCTACCGAGCAGTACTTC CASSLPGLAGTSTEQYF
TRBJ1-6 . . TRBV12-3/TRBV12-4 TGTGCCAGCAGCTGGGGGAAATCACCCCTCCACTTT CASSWGKSPLHF
TRBJ1-1 . . TRBV6-2/TRBV6-3 TGTGCCAGCAGTTACGGAGGGGAGAACACTGAAGCTTTCTTT CASSYGGENTEAFF
TRBJ2-1 TRBD2 . TRBV9 TGTGCCAGCAGTACCGGAGTGGCGGGAGTCAATGAGCAGTTCTTC CASSTGVAGVNEQFF
TRBJ1-4 TRBD1 . TRBV10-3 TGTGCCATCAGTGCCCAAAGACAGGGAACTAATGAAAAACTGTTTTTT CAISAQRQGTNEKLFF
TRBJ1-3 . . TRBV7-2 TGTGCCAGCAGCTCCCGGACAGATCGGGCCCACACCATATATTTT CASSSRTDRAHTIYF
TRBJ1-1 TRBD1 . TRBV5-1 TGCGCCAGCAGCTTGGCAGACAGGGGGCCCACTGAAGCTTTCTTT CASSLADRGPTEAFF